Reported below is one T cell receptor beta chain. Libraries were prepared by immunoSEQ multiplex PCR; TCRdb keeps only in-frame clonotypes and omits some of them. The sample has 2 million to 2.5 million clones, about 92% seen once; the top ten hold 0.3% to 0.4%. The data are from a study of shared clonotypes between healthy human individuals. With 2 bases clipped from V and 8 bases from J, the junction kept 6 bases outside the gene matches. CDR1 KGHSH and CDR2 LQKENI come from the germline V gene. The CDR3 length is 15 residues. The source is a man between 18 and 29 years old in good health. Some clones in this sample may be carry-over from other donors' samples. What was sequenced was naive CD4+ T cells from PBMCs. Subset described: CD45RA+ positively selected. The chain is built from TRBV18 and TRBJ2-1; TRBD1 agrees at 10 bases. The CDR3 DNA reads TGTGCCAGCTCACCAGTGACAGGGGGCATCGATGAGCAGTTCTTC. This encodes CASSPVTGGIDEQFF. Drawing the rest from reference TRBV18 and TRBJ2-1, the complete variable domain is NAGVMQNPRHLVRRRGQEARLRCSPMKGHSHVYWYRQLPEEGLKFMVYLQKENIIDESGMPKERFSAEFPKEGPSILRIQQVVRGDSAAYFCASSPVTGGIDEQFFGPGTRLTVL.